This is a list of T cell receptor beta chains from one sample in a study of T cell repertoires in ileal Crohn's disease. Sequencing used immunoSEQ multiplex PCR; TCRdb keeps in-frame clones, though not all of them. Altogether more than 15,000 clones are present, 50% to 75% being singletons, with the ten largest covering roughly 6.7%. Sequencing was done on a sample of ileal tissue. The receptor source for this set is an adult with Crohn's disease. The conserved cysteine and the conserved F or W are not part of the CDR3 here.

CDR3: ASSFTSGRIPYEQY
J: TRBJ2-7
V: TRBV5-1

CDR3: ASSQQGDRSNEQF
J: TRBJ2-1
V: TRBV18

CDR3: ASSLSGTGGTEAF
J: TRBJ1-1
V: TRBV5-1

CDR3: ASSQEREIGELF
J: TRBJ2-2
V: TRBV4-1

CDR3: AWTSRVAETQY
J: TRBJ2-5
V: TRBV30

CDR3: ASSPPIAVQQY
J: TRBJ2-7
V: TRBV12-1

CDR3: ASSSKGQGEKLF
J: TRBJ1-4
V: TRBV7-2

CDR3: ASSNDRGDEKLF
J: TRBJ1-4
V: TRBV2

CDR3: ASSRGDSRNEQF
J: TRBJ2-1
V: TRBV9

CDR3: ASSQTGTVLRSGANVLT
J: TRBJ2-6
V: TRBV7-8

CDR3: ASAPGRGNYGYT
J: TRBJ1-2
V: TRBV27

CDR3: ASSLPSGKEQY
J: TRBJ2-7
V: TRBV28

CDR3: ASSYSTSGTGELF
J: TRBJ2-2
V: TRBV6-5

CDR3: ASSVGLDYNEQF
J: TRBJ2-1
V: TRBV10-1

CDR3: ASSPPTSEQETQY
J: TRBJ2-5
V: TRBV5-1

CDR3: ASSRIRTGNSGNTIY
J: TRBJ1-3
V: TRBV11-1

CDR3: ASSEIGGLVGYT
J: TRBJ1-2
V: TRBV6-1

CDR3: ASSATTYTEQY
J: TRBJ2-7
V: TRBV11-2

CDR3: ASSQPTSGRNYNEQF
J: TRBJ2-1
V: TRBV4-2

CDR3: ASSYSRDTSGNTIY
J: TRBJ1-3
V: TRBV6-5

CDR3: ASSLRVRSYNEQF
J: TRBJ2-1
V: TRBV7-9

CDR3: ASSQVGGSGNEQY
J: TRBJ2-7
V: TRBV4-1

CDR3: ASSLRYRVETQY
J: TRBJ2-5
V: TRBV27

CDR3: ASSTSGQAYEQY
J: TRBJ2-7
V: TRBV5-1

CDR3: ASSQTSGSKEETQY
J: TRBJ2-5
V: TRBV7-8

CDR3: ASSLSGTGGTEAF
J: TRBJ1-1
V: TRBV5-1

CDR3: ASSPGTSGRTDTQY
J: TRBJ2-3
V: TRBV4-2

CDR3: GVQGGTYEQY
J: TRBJ2-7
V: TRBV28

CDR3: AWSALQGNEQF
J: TRBJ2-1
V: TRBV30

CDR3: ARAPCYGYT
J: TRBJ1-2
V: TRBV9

CDR3: ASSPSGSASSEQF
J: TRBJ2-1
V: TRBV28

CDR3: ASRGRGRNAGELF
J: TRBJ2-2
V: TRBV5-6

CDR3: ATSIGGDDAEKLF
J: TRBJ1-4
V: TRBV15

CDR3: ASSPGGPYGYT
J: TRBJ1-2
V: TRBV10-1

CDR3: ASSQGGEADTQY
J: TRBJ2-3
V: TRBV4-1

CDR3: ASSPRSNEKLF
J: TRBJ1-4
V: TRBV18

CDR3: ASSPTTSGSVSGELF
J: TRBJ2-2
V: TRBV5-1

CDR3: ASRAGQGAMAEAF
J: TRBJ1-1
V: TRBV28

CDR3: ASSPDRAWTSGSHEQY
J: TRBJ2-7
V: TRBV27

CDR3: ASSLGWSGQGAF
J: TRBJ1-1
V: TRBV11-2

CDR3: AWSPGIAGNQPQH
J: TRBJ1-5
V: TRBV30

CDR3: ASSSPERGTEAF
J: TRBJ1-1
V: TRBV7-3

CDR3: ATSRDWTEATDTQY
J: TRBJ2-3
V: TRBV15

CDR3: ASSRIQGEGGYT
J: TRBJ1-2
V: TRBV6-1

CDR3: ASSYSQGFGNTIY
J: TRBJ1-3
V: TRBV6-5

CDR3: ASSEEAGVAREQY
J: TRBJ2-7
V: TRBV2

CDR3: SVPQGKGETQY
J: TRBJ2-5
V: TRBV29-1

CDR3: ASRTGEMNEQF
J: TRBJ2-1
V: TRBV6-5

CDR3: ASSLVFGGLAGGDTQY
J: TRBJ2-3
V: TRBV11-2

CDR3: ASSRGGGETQY
J: TRBJ2-5
V: TRBV28

CDR3: SGSDRVTEAF
J: TRBJ1-1
V: TRBV29-1

CDR3: SVRTGDQPQH
J: TRBJ1-5
V: TRBV29-1

CDR3: SVDSKGPGGYT
J: TRBJ1-2
V: TRBV29-1